The clone carrying this TCR beta chain has more than one count but fewer than ten. Its matching antigen is unknown. Of the isolated RNA, all was reverse transcribed, and so the sequenced material was expressed TCRB transcripts. Using immunoSEQ multiplex PCR, the repertoire was profiled, and TCRdb retains in-frame clones only, with some absent. The sample shows 350,000 to 450,000 clones, around 15% of them seen only once. Losses at the gene ends were 4 bases for V and 4 bases for J; bases not matched to a gene: 9. Germline V gene lookup returns CDR1 SGHTA and CDR2 FQGNSA. CDR3 length: 16 residues. Per donor, one heparinised blood draw averaged approximately 120 mL. The sample belongs to a study of beta chain features in type 1 diabetes. Study as a whole: Summed over all samples, the examined sorted cells came to some 99 million.

Study observations and caveats: The VDJ junctions of type 1 diabetes patients carried fewer insertions and more deletions. Patients showed naive, central memory and Treg TCRB repertoires that appeared more similar than those of healthy donors.

V is TRBV7-2 and J is TRBJ2-3, with 9 nucleotides matching TRBD2. This TCR was recovered from a woman aged 18-35 years in good health. The sample comprised naive CD4+ T cells from blood. In DNA form, the CDR3 reads TGTGCCAGCAGCTCCCGGCAGGGACTAGCTGCAGATACGCAGTATTTT. This translates into CASSSRQGLAADTQYF.